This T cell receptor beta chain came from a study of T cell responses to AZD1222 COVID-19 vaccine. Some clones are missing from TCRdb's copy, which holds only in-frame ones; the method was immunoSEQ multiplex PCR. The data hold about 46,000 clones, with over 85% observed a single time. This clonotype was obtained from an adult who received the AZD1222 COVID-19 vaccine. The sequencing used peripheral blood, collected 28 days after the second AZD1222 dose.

This CDR3 reads CASSYSRTGGNYGYTF. The CDR3 coding sequence is TGTGCCAGCAGTTACTCCAGGACAGGGGGCAACTATGGCTACACCTTC. The rearrangement links TRBV6-5 to TRBJ1-2; 11 bases are shared with TRBD1. V gave up 0 bases and J gave up 2 bases; unmatched junction bases: 2. Germline V CDR1 and CDR2: MNHEY, SVGAGI. CDR3 length: 16 residues.